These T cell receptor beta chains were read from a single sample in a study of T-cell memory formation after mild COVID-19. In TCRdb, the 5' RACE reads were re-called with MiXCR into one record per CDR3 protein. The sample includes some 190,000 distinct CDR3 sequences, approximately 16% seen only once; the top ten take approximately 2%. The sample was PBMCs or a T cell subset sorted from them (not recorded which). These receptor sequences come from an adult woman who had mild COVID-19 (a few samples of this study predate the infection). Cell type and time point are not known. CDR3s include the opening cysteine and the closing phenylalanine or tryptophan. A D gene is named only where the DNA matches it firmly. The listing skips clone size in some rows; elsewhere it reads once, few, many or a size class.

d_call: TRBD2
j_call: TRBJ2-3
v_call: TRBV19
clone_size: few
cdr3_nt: TGTGCCACCCTCTCGAGGGGACTAGCGGGGACAGATACGCAGTATTTT
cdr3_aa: CATLSRGLAGTDTQYF

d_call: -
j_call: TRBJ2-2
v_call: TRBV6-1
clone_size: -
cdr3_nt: TGTGCCAGCAGTGAAGCGATAGGGGCCGGGGAGCTGTTTTTT
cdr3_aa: CASSEAIGAGELFF

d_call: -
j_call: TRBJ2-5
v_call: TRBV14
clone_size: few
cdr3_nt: TGTGCCAGCAGCCACTCAGAGACCCAGTACTTC
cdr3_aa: CASSHSETQYF

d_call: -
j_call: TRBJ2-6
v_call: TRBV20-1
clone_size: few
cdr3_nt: TGCAGTGCTCCCCCATCGAGGGGGGGGGTTAACTCTGGGGCCAACGTCCTGACTTTC
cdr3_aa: CSAPPSRGGVNSGANVLTF

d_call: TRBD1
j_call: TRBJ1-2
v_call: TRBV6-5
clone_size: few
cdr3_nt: TGTGCCAGCAGTGCGACAGGGTACGGCTACACCTTC
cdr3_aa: CASSATGYGYTF

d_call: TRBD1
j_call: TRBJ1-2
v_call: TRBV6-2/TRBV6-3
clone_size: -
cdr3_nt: TGTGCCAGCAGTTACGGACAGGGAACTAACTATGGCTACACCTTC
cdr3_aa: CASSYGQGTNYGYTF

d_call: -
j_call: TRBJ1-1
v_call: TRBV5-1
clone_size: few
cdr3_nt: TGCGCCAGCAGCCCTGTAGTGAACACTGAAGCTTTCTTT
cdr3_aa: CASSPVVNTEAFF

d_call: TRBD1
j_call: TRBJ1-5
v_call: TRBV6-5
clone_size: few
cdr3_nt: TGTGCCAGCAGTAAGGACAGGGGGCCAAATCAGCCCCAGCATTTT
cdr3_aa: CASSKDRGPNQPQHF

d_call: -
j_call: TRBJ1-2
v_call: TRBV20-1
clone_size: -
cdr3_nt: TGCAGTGCTAGAGATGAGGCGTCGCACTATGGCTACACCTTC
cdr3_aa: CSARDEASHYGYTF

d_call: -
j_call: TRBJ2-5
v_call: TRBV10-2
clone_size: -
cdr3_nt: TGCGCCAGCGGCCGAATGCCCCAAGAGACCCAGTACTTC
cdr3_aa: CASGRMPQETQYF

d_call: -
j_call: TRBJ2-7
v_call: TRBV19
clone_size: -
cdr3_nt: TGTGCCAGTAGTACCGGTTACGAGCAGTACTTC
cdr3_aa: CASSTGYEQYF

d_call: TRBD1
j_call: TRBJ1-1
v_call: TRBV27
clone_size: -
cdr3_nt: TGTGCCAGCAGTTTCGGAACAGGGGGGAACACTGAAGCTTTCTTT
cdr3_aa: CASSFGTGGNTEAFF

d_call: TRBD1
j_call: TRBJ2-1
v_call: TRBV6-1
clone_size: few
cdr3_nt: TGTGCCAGCAGCAGGACAGGGTATGGCTACAATGAGCAGTTCTTC
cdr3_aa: CASSRTGYGYNEQFF

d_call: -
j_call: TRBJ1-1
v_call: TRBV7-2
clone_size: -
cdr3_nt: TGTGCCAGCAGCTCCCGGACGGAGAACACTGAAGCTTTCTTT
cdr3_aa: CASSSRTENTEAFF

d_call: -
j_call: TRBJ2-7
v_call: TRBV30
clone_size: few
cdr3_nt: TGTGCCTGGAGTGTTTTTACAGGGAGTTGGGTACCCTACGAGCAGTACTTC
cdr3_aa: CAWSVFTGSWVPYEQYF

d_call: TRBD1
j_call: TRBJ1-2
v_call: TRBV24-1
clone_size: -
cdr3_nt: TGTGCCACCAGTGATCAGGGGGCGGTCTATGGCTACACCTTC
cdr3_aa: CATSDQGAVYGYTF

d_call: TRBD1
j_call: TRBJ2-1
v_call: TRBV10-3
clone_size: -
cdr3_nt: TGTGCCATCAGTGAGCGGGGACAGGGGGCCGACAATGAGCAGTTCTTC
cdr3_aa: CAISERGQGADNEQFF

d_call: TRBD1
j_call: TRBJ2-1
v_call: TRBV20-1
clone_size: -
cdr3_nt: TGCAGTGCTTCTCCGGGACAGGGACGGGGTGAGCAGTTCTTC
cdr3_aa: CSASPGQGRGEQFF

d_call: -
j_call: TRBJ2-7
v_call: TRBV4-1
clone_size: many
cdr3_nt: TGCGCCAGCAGCCAAGACTCGTGGGCAGTTGACGAGCAGTACTTC
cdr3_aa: CASSQDSWAVDEQYF

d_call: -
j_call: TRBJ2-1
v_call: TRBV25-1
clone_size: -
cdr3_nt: TGTGCCAGCAGAGGATGGCATGAGCAGTTCTTC
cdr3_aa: CASRGWHEQFF

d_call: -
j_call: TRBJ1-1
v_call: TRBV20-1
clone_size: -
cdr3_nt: TGCACCTCATCCCGCCAACCGAACACTGAAGCTTTCTTT
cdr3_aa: CTSSRQPNTEAFF

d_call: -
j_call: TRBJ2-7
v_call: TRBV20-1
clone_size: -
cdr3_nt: TGCAGTGCTAGAGACCCGACAGCCTACGAGCAGTACTTC
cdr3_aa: CSARDPTAYEQYF

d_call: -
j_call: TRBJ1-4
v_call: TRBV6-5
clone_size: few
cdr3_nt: TGTGCCAGCAGTCGCGCGACAGCCCCTAATGAAAAACTGTTTTTT
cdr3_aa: CASSRATAPNEKLFF

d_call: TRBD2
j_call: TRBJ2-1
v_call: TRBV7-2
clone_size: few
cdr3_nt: TGTGCCAGCAGCTATACGACTAGCGGGGCATCCTACAATGAGCAGTTCTTC
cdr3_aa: CASSYTTSGASYNEQFF

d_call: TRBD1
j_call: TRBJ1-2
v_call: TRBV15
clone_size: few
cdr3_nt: TGTGCCACCAGCAGAGGACAGGGTAGCTATGGCTACACCTTC
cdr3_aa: CATSRGQGSYGYTF

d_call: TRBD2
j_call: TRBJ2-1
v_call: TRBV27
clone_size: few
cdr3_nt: TGTGCCAGCAGCCCCCGGGGGCTAGCGGGAGGGCCTGAAAGTAGCTCCTACAATGAGCAGTTCTTC
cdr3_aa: CASSPRGLAGGPESSSYNEQFF

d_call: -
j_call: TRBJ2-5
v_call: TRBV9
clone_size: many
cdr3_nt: TGTGCCAGCAGCGCCGCAGGGGAGACCCAGTACTTC
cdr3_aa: CASSAAGETQYF

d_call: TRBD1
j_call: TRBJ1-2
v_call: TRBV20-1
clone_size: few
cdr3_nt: TGCAGTGCTAGAGTTTCTGGACAGGGAAACTATGGCTACACCTTC
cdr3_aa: CSARVSGQGNYGYTF

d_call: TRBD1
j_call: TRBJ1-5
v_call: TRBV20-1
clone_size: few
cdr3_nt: TGCAGTGCAACGACAGGGGCTAGAGTGGGTCAGCCCCAGCATTTT
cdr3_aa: CSATTGARVGQPQHF

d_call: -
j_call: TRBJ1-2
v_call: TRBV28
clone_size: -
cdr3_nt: TGTGCCAGCAGTTCCCTGGGCTATGGCTACACCTTC
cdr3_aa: CASSSLGYGYTF

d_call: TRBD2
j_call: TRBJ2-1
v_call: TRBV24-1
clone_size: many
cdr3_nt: TGTGCCACCAGTGAGATGACTAGCGGGAGCTACAATGAGCAGTTCTTC
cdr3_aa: CATSEMTSGSYNEQFF

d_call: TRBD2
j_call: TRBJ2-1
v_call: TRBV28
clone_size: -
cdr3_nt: TGTGCCAGCAATTGGAGACTAGCGGGGAATGAGCAGTTCTTC
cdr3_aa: CASNWRLAGNEQFF

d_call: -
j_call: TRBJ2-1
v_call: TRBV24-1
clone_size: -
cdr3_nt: TGTGCCACCAGTGGCCCCGGCAGGGGTTCGGGTGAGCAGTTCTTC
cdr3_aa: CATSGPGRGSGEQFF

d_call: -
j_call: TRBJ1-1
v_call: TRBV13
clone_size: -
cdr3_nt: TGTGCCAGCAGTCGTTTGACCTCTCTTGCTGACACTGAAGCTTTCTTT
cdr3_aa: CASSRLTSLADTEAFF

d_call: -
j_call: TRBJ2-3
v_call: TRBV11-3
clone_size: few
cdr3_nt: TGTGCCAGCAGCTCCCAAGGGGATACGCAGTATTTT
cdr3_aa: CASSSQGDTQYF

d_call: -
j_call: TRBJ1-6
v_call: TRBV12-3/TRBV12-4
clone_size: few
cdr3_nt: TGTGCCAGCAGTTGGAGCGGTTCACCCCTCCACTTT
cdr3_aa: CASSWSGSPLHF

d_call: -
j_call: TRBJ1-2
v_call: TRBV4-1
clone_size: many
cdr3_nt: TGCGCCAGCAGGTTGACGGGTACTAGTCGTCTTGGCTACACCTTC
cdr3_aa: CASRLTGTSRLGYTF

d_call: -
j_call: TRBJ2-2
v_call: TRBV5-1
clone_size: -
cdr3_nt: TGCGCCAGTCAGCAGGCCGCGAACACCGGGGAGCTGTTTTTT
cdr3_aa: CASQQAANTGELFF

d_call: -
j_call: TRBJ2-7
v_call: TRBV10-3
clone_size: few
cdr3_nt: TGTGCCATCAGTGAACAGTACGAGCAGTACTTC
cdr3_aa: CAISEQYEQYF

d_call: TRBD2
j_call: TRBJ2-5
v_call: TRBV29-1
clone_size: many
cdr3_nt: TGCAGCGTTGAAGGGCGGGAGGGCCACTCGGAGACCCAGTACTTC
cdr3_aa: CSVEGREGHSETQYF

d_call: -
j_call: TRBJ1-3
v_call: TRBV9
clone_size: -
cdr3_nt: TGTGCCAGCAGCGTCGGCGACAGCCTCAGTCCTTACTCTGGAAACACCATATATTTT
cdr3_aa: CASSVGDSLSPYSGNTIYF

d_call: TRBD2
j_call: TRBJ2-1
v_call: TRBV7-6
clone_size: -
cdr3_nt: TGTGCCAGCAGCGGCGTAGCGGGAGCTGGCTACAATGAGCAGTTCTTC
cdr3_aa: CASSGVAGAGYNEQFF

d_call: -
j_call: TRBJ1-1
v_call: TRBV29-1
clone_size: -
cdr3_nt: TGCAGCTCGAAGAACACTGAAGCTTTCTTT
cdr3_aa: CSSKNTEAFF

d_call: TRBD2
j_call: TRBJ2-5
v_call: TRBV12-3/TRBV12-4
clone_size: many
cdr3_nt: TGTGCCAGCAGTCCGTGGCGGGGGGCTCGGACCCAGTACTTC
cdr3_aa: CASSPWRGARTQYF

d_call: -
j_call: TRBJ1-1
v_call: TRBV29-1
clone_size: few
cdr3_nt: TGCAGCGTAAGACAGGTTTTGAACACTGAAGCTTTCTTT
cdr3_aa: CSVRQVLNTEAFF

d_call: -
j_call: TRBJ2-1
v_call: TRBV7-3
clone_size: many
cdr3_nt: TGTGCCAGCAGCCCCGGGTCCTACAATGAGCAGTTCTTC
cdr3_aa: CASSPGSYNEQFF

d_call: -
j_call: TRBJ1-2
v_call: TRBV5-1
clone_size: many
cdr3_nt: TGCGCCAGCAGCTTGGGCACGGACTATGGCTACACCTTC
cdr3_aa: CASSLGTDYGYTF

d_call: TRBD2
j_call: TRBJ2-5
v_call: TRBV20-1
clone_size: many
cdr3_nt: TGCAGTGCTACCGATCTAGCGGTCATGAAGACCCAGTACTTC
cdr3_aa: CSATDLAVMKTQYF

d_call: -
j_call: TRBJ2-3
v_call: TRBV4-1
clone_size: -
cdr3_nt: TGCGCCAGCAGCCCCCTAGGAAGGGGTACTAAAGATACGCAGTATTTT
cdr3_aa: CASSPLGRGTKDTQYF

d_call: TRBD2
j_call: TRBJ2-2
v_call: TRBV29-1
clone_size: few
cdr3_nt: TGCAGCGTCTCCTCTCCGGGACTAGTCCGCAACACCGGGGAGCTGTTTTTT
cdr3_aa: CSVSSPGLVRNTGELFF

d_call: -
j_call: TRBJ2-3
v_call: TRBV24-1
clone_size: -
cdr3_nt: TGTGCCACCAGTGATGGAGTGGGGGGCACAGATACGCAGTATTTT
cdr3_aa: CATSDGVGGTDTQYF

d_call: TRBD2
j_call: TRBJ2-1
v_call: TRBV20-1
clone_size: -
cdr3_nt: TGCAGTGCTAGAGATGGGACTAGCGGGGGGCTCTCCTACAATGAGCAGTTCTTC
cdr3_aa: CSARDGTSGGLSYNEQFF

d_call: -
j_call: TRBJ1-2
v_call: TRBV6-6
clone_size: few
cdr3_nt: TGTGCCAGCAGTTACACAACAACAGGGGGCTACACCTTC
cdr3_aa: CASSYTTTGGYTF

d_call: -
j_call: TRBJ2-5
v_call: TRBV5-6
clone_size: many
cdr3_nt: TGTGCCAGCAGCCCTGCCGGGAGCACCCAGACCCAGTACTTC
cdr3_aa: CASSPAGSTQTQYF

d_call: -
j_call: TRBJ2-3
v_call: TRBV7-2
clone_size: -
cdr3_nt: TGTGCCAGCGCAGCAGCAGATACGCAGTATTTT
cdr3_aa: CASAAADTQYF

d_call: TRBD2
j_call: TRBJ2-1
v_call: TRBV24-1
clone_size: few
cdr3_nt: TGTGCCACCAGTGATTTGCGGCTAGCGGGCGTCCACAATGAGCAGTTCTTC
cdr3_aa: CATSDLRLAGVHNEQFF

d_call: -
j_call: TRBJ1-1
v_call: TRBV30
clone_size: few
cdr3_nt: TGTGCCTGGAGTTCTGGGGGCAAGACTGAAGCTTTCTTT
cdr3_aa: CAWSSGGKTEAFF